This T cell receptor beta chain was recorded in a study of T cells in Graves' hyperthyroidism and ophthalmopathy. There were TCR beta CDR3 regions amplified from RNA transcripts. During a first-round RT-PCR of the TCR CDR3, the HTBI primer set was used. TCRdb reprocessed the multiplex PCR reads with MiXCR, giving one entry per CDR3 protein. The sample shows 530,000 or so distinct CDR3 sequences, 24% of them seen only once. V dropped 4 bases and J dropped 0; count of bases not matched to a gene: 7. Germline assignment: CDR1 MDHEN and CDR2 SYDVKM. CDR3 size: 16 residues. It was uncontrolled infection, other autoimmune disease, pregnancy or lactation that excluded patients. In making diagnoses, clinical symptoms, serum thyroxine and TRAb, thyroid ultrasound and orbital computed tomography were all used. Ten or more counts support this clonotype.

This chain connects TRBV28 to TRBJ2-7, with 9 bases aligning to TRBD1. Sequenced: blood. The sequence was obtained from a woman younger than 45 with Graves' ophthalmopathy. CDR3 in amino acids: CASSSYGQGSSYEQYF. CDR3 coding DNA: TGTGCCAGCAGTTCTTACGGACAGGGGAGCTCCTACGAGCAGTACTTC. Using reference TRBV28 and TRBJ2-7 for the parts outside the CDR3, the full variable domain is DVKVTQSSRYLVKRTGEKVFLECVQDMDHENMFWYRQDPGLGLRLIYFSYDVKMKEKGDIPEGYSVSREKKERFSLILESASTNQTSMYLCASSSYGQGSSYEQYFGPGTRLTVT.